This T cell receptor beta chain was recorded in a study of T cells in Graves' hyperthyroidism and ophthalmopathy. Whole-study findings and limits: Most thyroid clonotypes expanded above 0.001 were also detected in blood.

V lost 10 bases and J 9 bases, leaving 24 bases between the germline ends. The germline V gene encodes CDR1 SGHTA and CDR2 FQGTGA. The CDR3 is 14 residues long. Worth noting for this clonotype: The antigen remains undetermined.

A patient was excluded if there was uncontrolled infection, other autoimmune disease, pregnancy or lactation. TCR beta CDR3 region amplification was performed from RNA transcripts. During a first-round RT-PCR of the TCR CDR3, the HTBI primer set was used. Each CDR3 protein is one row after TCRdb ran MiXCR on the multiplex PCR reads. In the table there are roughly 740,000 distinct CDR3 sequences, about 17% of which are singletons. The rearrangement joins TRBV7-3 to TRBJ1-1; D unresolved. Input material: blood. The sequence came from a man between 18 and 35 years old with Graves' hyperthyroidism. The CDR3 protein is CAIRLYSPERQAFF. The CDR3 nucleotides are TGTGCCATCCGCCTTTACAGCCCAGAACGACAAGCTTTCTTT.